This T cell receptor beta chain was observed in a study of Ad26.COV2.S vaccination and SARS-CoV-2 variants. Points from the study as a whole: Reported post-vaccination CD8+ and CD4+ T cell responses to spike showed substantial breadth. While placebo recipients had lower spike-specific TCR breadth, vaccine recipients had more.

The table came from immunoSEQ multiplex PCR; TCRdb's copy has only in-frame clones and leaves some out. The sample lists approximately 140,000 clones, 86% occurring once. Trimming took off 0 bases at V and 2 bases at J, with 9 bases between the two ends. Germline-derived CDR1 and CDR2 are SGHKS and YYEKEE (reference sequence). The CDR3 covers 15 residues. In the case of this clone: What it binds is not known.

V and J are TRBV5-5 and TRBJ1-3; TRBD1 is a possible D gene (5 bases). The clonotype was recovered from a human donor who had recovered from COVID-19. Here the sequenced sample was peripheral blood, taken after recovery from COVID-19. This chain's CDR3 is CASSLVAGPGNTIYF. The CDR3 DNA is TGTGCCAGCAGCTTGGTCGCAGGGCCTGGAAACACCATATATTTT.